This T cell receptor beta chain was documented in a study of blood T cell repertoires in COVID-19. V lost 0 bases to trimming and J lost 5 bases, with 7 bases between them. Germline-derived CDR1 and CDR2 are MRHNA and SNTAGT. The CDR3 runs to 13 residues. Data came from immunoSEQ multiplex PCR; TCRdb stores just in-frame clones and leaves some out. The table shows some 180,000 clones, with approximately 80% occurring only once. Sequenced sample: peripheral blood. The chain is built from TRBV6-4 and TRBJ1-2; no firm D call. This clonotype originated in a woman aged 45 to 65 with active or convalescent COVID-19. The CDR3, as DNA: TGTGCCAGCAGTGACTCGAACGGGTATGGCTACACCTTC. Its translation: CASSDSNGYGYTF.